What follows describes a single T cell receptor (beta chain). The repertoire was sequenced with immunoSEQ multiplex PCR; TCRdb's copy has only in-frame clones and lacks some. In the table there are 100,000 to 150,000 clones, approximately 90% of which are singletons. The data were obtained in a study of OX40 agonist ivuxolimab in advanced cancers. The CDR3 loop spans 17 amino acids. Germline V gene lookup returns CDR1 SGHRS and CDR2 YFSETQ. Trimming at V came to 4 bases and at J to 0 bases, leaving 13 bases not matched to a gene. The gene calls are TRBV5-1 and TRBJ2-7, with TRBD2 identical over 7 bases. The TCR sequence derives from an adult with an advanced solid tumor such as melanoma, head and neck, liver or kidney cancer. The material was CD4+ or CD8+ T cells sorted from blood, obtained in a trial of the OX40 agonist ivuxolimab. In nucleotides, the CDR3 is TGCGCCAGCAGCCATGGACTAGGTAGGTTTGGCTCCTACGAGCAGTACTTC. The encoded protein is CASSHGLGRFGSYEQYF.